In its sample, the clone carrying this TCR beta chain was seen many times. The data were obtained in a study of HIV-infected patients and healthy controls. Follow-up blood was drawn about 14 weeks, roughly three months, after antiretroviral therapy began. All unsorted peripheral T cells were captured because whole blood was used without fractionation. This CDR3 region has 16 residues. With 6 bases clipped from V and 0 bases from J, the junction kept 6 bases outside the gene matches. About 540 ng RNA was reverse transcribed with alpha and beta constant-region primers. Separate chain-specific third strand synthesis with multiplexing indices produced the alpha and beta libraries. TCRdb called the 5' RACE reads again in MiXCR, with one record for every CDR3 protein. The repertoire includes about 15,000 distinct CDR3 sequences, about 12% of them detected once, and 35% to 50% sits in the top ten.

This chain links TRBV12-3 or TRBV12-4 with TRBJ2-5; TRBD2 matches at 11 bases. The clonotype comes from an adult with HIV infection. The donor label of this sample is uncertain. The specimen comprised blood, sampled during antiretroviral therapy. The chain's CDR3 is CASSKTSGTYQETQYF. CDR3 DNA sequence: TGTGCCAGCAGCAAGACTAGCGGGACGTACCAAGAGACCCAGTACTTC.